This T cell receptor (beta chain) emerged from a study of regulatory T cells in long-lasting Graves disease. Libraries of TCR beta came from iRepertoire HTBI primers plus Arm-PCR of CDR3 regions. TCRdb re-derived calls from the multiplex PCR reads in MiXCR, one entry per CDR3 protein. The sample lists roughly 400,000 distinct CDR3 sequences; around 23% were seen once. Regarding the study as a whole: Persistent Graves' patients showed less TCR diversity than newly diagnosed patients showed. Persistent disease preferred TRBV28, TRBJ1-2 and TRBJ2-5; new disease, TRBV20-1 and TRBJ2-1.

The sample holds many counts of this clonotype. Its matching antigen is unknown. Trimming removed 0 bases at V and 5 bases at J, with 10 bases between. This CDR3 spans 14 amino acids. Germline V gene sequence: CDR1 MGHRA, CDR2 YSYEKL. Time point reported: persistent/refractory GD, antithyroid drugs over 5 years with positive TRAb. After RNA was extracted from PBMCs, the TCR library was made from it. An endocrinology department located in Xi'an, China, was where the patients came from. The chain is built from TRBV4-1 and TRBJ2-5; no firm D call. Sequencing used peripheral blood mononuclear cells (PBMCs), obtained when the disease was refractory, from a patient treated with antithyroid drugs. The sequence came from a female donor with Graves disease. The CDR3 loop is CASSQEGLGETQYF. CDR3 coding DNA: TGCGCCAGCAGCCAAGAGGGGTTAGGGGAGACCCAGTACTTC.